This passage covers 18 T cell receptor beta chains from one sample sequenced in a study of spatial heterogeneity in lung cancer. As for time point: sample taken at primary tumor resection. For these TCRs, the target antigens are not known. TCRdb used MiXCR to reprocess the 5' RACE reads, holding one entry per CDR3 protein. The repertoire has under 14,000 distinct CDR3 sequences, approximately 7.5% of them found once; the top ten carry around 22%. Overall study results and limits: Counts that tracked tumor mutation counts were those of expanded intratumoral alpha and beta TCRs.

The sample here was lung tumor tissue, taken at surgery. Receptor source: a female donor with early-stage non-small cell lung cancer.

This clonotype came up many times. This beta chain represents an off-target read in a library built for alpha chains; its size is of limited meaning. The chain couples TRBV12-3 or TRBV12-4 to TRBJ2-4, with D unclear. V was pared by 4 bases and J by 5 bases, with 9 bases between. The CDR3 is 13 residues long. The CDR3 DNA reads as TGTGCCAGCAGTTCTACTTTCCAAAACATTCAGTACTTC. It encodes CASSSTFQNIQYF.

This clonotype has ten or more counts. A library prepared for alpha chains yielded this beta chain as an off-target read; its size is of little meaning. The J gene is TRBJ1-1, the V gene TRBV5-1; a weak D match, TRBD1 (5 bases). Germline V CDR1 and CDR2: SGHRS, YFSETQ. The CDR3 sequence is 16 residues long. The V end was cut by 0 bases, the J end by 0 bases, with 12 bases between. CDR3 loop: CASSLVAGTLNTEAFF. CDR3 coding DNA: TGCGCCAGCAGCTTGGTAGCCGGGACTTTGAACACTGAAGCTTTCTTT.

This clonotype has ten or more counts. This beta chain was picked up by a library intended for alpha chains and is off target, so its count carries little meaning. The chain has TRBV4-2 and TRBJ2-1; D tentatively fits TRBD1 or TRBD2 (7 bases each). Germline-derived CDR1 and CDR2 are LGHNA and YNFKEQ. Trimming stripped 3 bases from V and 0 bases from J, with 15 bases between. The CDR3 consists of 17 residues. CDR3 protein: CASSHPQGGASYNEQFF. For the CDR3, the DNA is TGTGCCAGCAGCCACCCCCAGGGGGGGGCCTCCTACAATGAGCAGTTCTTC.

This clonotype has at least ten counts. The library was prepared for alpha chains; this beta chain is a stray read, so its frequency means little. This chain connects TRBV5-1 to TRBJ2-5; D call uncertain. This CDR3 is 13 amino acids long. Trimming removed 0 bases at V and 3 bases at J, with 6 bases between. CDR1 SGHRS and CDR2 YFSETQ come from the germline V gene. The CDR3 loop reads CASSLEVKETQYF. In DNA form, the CDR3 reads TGCGCCAGCAGCTTGGAGGTAAAAGAGACCCAGTACTTC.

This clonotype was seen repeatedly, ten times or more. With the library built for alpha chains, this beta chain is off target and its frequency is not meaningful. V and J are TRBV29-1 and TRBJ2-5, with D possibly matching TRBD2 (5 bases). The CDR3 length is 10 residues. Per germline, CDR1 SQVTM and CDR2 ANQGSEA. V was pared by 7 bases and J by 7 bases, with 10 bases between. The CDR3 here is CSAGGGTQYF. The CDR3 coding sequence is TGCAGCGCAGGAGGAGGGACCCAGTACTTC.

This clonotype was observed at least ten times. This beta chain turned up in a library designed for alpha chains; as an off-target read, its abundance says little. This chain connects TRBV4-1 to TRBJ2-3, with TRBD2 matching over 15 bases. This CDR3 comprises 20 residues. The germline V gene encodes CDR1 MGHRA and CDR2 YSYEKL. J gave up 2 bases and V 1 base, and 10 bases lay outside the gene matches. CDR3 protein: CASSQAGLAGGEKYTDTQYF. In DNA, the CDR3 is TGCGCCAGCAGCCAAGCTGGACTAGCGGGGGGGGAGAAATACACAGATACGCAGTATTTT.

This clonotype counts as medium-sized (0.01 to 0.1%). This beta chain is an unintended read in a library built for alpha chains; its size means little. The chain links TRBV7-3 to TRBJ2-7, with D perhaps TRBD2 (5 bases). V lost 5 bases, J lost 2 bases, and 13 bases lay in between. The CDR3 sequence is 14 residues long. Germline V CDR1 and CDR2: SGHTA, FQGTGA. CDR3 in DNA: TGTGCCAGCAGCCCCCACGAGGGCACCTACGAGCAGTACTTC. Translation: CASSPHEGTYEQYF.

Many counts were recorded for this clonotype. This beta chain came through as a stray read in a library set up for alpha chains, and its size says little. The chain couples TRBV5-1 to TRBJ1-1; 7 nucleotides match TRBD1. Germline loops: CDR1 SGHRS, CDR2 YFSETQ. The CDR3 contains 16 residues. J lost 1 base, V lost 0 bases, and 6 bases had no gene match. Here the CDR3 reads CASSLETGQTNTEAFF. DNA of the CDR3: TGCGCCAGCAGCTTGGAGACAGGGCAGACGAACACTGAAGCTTTCTTT.

Points on this clonotype: This beta chain is off target for a library built for alpha chains, so its abundance means little. The chain couples TRBV6-5 to TRBJ2-7; D remains ambiguous. The CDR3 runs to 12 residues. V lost 2 bases and J 6 bases, leaving 8 bases between the germline ends. The germline V gene encodes CDR1 MNHEY and CDR2 SVGAGI. CDR3 nucleotides: TGTGCCAGCAGTTACCGGATGGGCGAGCAGTACTTC. This sequence encodes CASSYRMGEQYF.

By proportion, this clonotype is medium-sized. This beta chain represents an off-target read in a library built for alpha chains; its size is of limited meaning. V gene TRBV18 combines with J gene TRBJ2-1, with a possible D match to TRBD1 (5 bases). CDR1 and CDR2 (germline): KGHSH, LQKENI. CDR3 length: 16 residues. Trimming cost V 2 bases and J 7 bases, with 18 bases left between them. The CDR3 DNA sequence: TGTGCCAGCTCACCAGTAGTGCAGGGTACTTTGAATGAGCAGTTCTTC. Protein product: CASSPVVQGTLNEQFF.

The table lists this clonotype with many counts. This beta chain slipped into a library made for alpha chains as a stray read, so its size is not meaningful. This chain connects TRBV24-1 to TRBJ2-2, with 9 positions matching TRBD1. Looked up from germline, CDR1 is KGHDR and CDR2 is SFDVKD. The CDR3 runs to 16 residues. V lost 4 bases, J lost 1 base, and 3 bases stayed unmatched. The DNA of the CDR3 is TGTGCCACCAGTGAGGCGGGACAGGGGAACACCGGGGAGCTGTTTTTT. This sequence encodes CATSEAGQGNTGELFF.

Worth noting for this clonotype: A library prepared for alpha chains yielded this beta chain as an off-target read; its size is of little meaning. Here the CDR3 reads CASSPRPGSSNSYNEQFF. The CDR3 region has the DNA TGTGCCAGCAGCCCGCGACCGGGTTCTTCCAACTCCTACAATGAGCAGTTCTTC. This chain connects TRBV7-2 to TRBJ2-1, with D unresolved. The CDR3 sequence is 18 residues long. Trimming left V 5 bases short and J 0 bases short, with 20 bases between. Germline CDR1 SGHTA, CDR2 FQGNSA. The variable domain in full, with the rest retrieved from reference TRBV7-2 and TRBJ2-1, is GAGVSQSPSNKVTEKGKDVELRCDPISGHTALYWYRQSLGQGLEFLIYFQGNSAPDKSGLPSDRFSAERTGGSVSTLTIQRTQQEDSAVYLCASSPRPGSSNSYNEQFFGPGTRLTVL.

This clonotype was found many times. Found in a library prepared for alpha chains, this beta chain is an off-target read, and its abundance has little meaning. The chain joins TRBV2 to TRBJ2-5, with a tentative D call TRBD2 (7 bases). The V gene's germline CDR1 is SNHLY and CDR2 FYNNEI. CDR3 size: 14 residues. V was cut by 7 bases and J by 5 bases, with 17 bases left in between. CDR3 loop: CASKRGGATETQYF. In DNA form, the CDR3 reads TGTGCCAGCAAGAGAGGGGGGGCCACTGAGACCCAGTACTTC.

In its sample, this clonotype was seen a few times. As an off-target read in a library built for alpha chains, this beta chain has a frequency of little significance. The V call is TRBV2, the J call TRBJ1-2; tentative D call: TRBD1 (5 bases). Germline V gene data show CDR1 as SNHLY and CDR2 as FYNNEI. This CDR3 spans 13 amino acids. V lost 1 base and J 4 bases, leaving 7 bases between the germline ends. CDR3 loop: CASSEGGLYGYTF. Written as DNA, the CDR3 is TGTGCCAGCAGTGAAGGGGGACTCTATGGCTACACCTTC. The full variable domain, rest sourced from reference TRBV2 and TRBJ1-2, is EPEVTQTPSHQVTQMGQEVILRCVPISNHLYFYWYRQILGQKVEFLVSFYNNEISEKSEIFDDQFSVERPDGSNFTLKIRSTKLEDSAMYFCASSEGGLYGYTFGSGTRLTVV.

There are many counts of this clonotype. As an off-target read in a library built for alpha chains, this beta chain has a frequency of little significance. The rearrangement links TRBV5-1 to TRBJ2-4, with D perhaps matching TRBD1 (6 bases). CDR1 is SGHRS, CDR2 YFSETQ, per germline. V was trimmed by 4 bases and J by 0 bases, leaving 14 bases between them. The CDR3 consists of 16 residues. Here the CDR3 reads CASSLQGTLAKNIQYF. The CDR3 DNA is TGCGCCAGCAGCCTGCAAGGGACATTAGCCAAAAACATTCAGTACTTC. The full variable domain, rest sourced from reference TRBV5-1 and TRBJ2-4, is KAGVTQTPRYLIKTRGQQVTLSCSPISGHRSVSWYQQTPGQGLQFLFEYFSETQRNKGNFPGRFSGRQFSNSRSEMNVSTLELGDSALYLCASSLQGTLAKNIQYFGAGTRLSVL.

This clonotype was detected ten times or more. Because this beta chain is a stray read in a library intended to capture alpha chains, its abundance should not be given much weight. The chain combines TRBV7-3 with TRBJ2-3, with no clear D. The CDR3 totals 14 residues. CDR1 is SGHTA, CDR2 FQGTGA, per germline. V was pared by 2 bases and J by 5 bases, with 11 bases between. This CDR3 reads CASSLGLDGDTQYF. The CDR3 DNA reads TGTGCCAGCAGCTTAGGCCTAGATGGAGATACGCAGTATTTT.

This clonotype is medium-sized (0.01 to 0.1%) by share. This beta chain is a stray read from a library made for alpha chains; its abundance is not meaningful. In nucleotides, the CDR3 is TGTGCCAGCAGCGGACTCCCCGCCAGGGCTGGGACAGATACGCAGTATTTT. Protein sequence: CASSGLPARAGTDTQYF. The chain carries TRBV28 and TRBJ2-3; tentatively, D is TRBD1 or TRBD2 (5 bases each). The CDR3 is 17 amino acids. V was shortened by 6 bases and J by 3 bases, with 22 bases between the two germline ends. Germline CDR1 reads MDHEN; CDR2 reads SYDVKM.

This clonotype has ten or more counts. The library was built for alpha chains, so this beta chain is an off-target read and its size means little. This chain links TRBV7-2 with TRBJ1-1; D is perhaps TRBD1 (6 bases). Trimming stripped 4 bases from V and 1 base from J, with 7 bases between. This CDR3 comprises 13 residues. Germline CDR1 and CDR2: SGHTA and FQGNSA. DNA of the CDR3: TGTGCCAGCAGCTCACAGGGGAACACTGAAGCTTTCTTT. This translates into CASSSQGNTEAFF.